This T cell receptor (beta chain) was captured in a study of T cell responses to AZD1222 COVID-19 vaccine. Study results and limitations: Close to half of all spike-specific TCRs reportedly target regions of the variants that are unmutated. The number of AZD1222 recipients seropositive at baseline was only five to seven. A rise in Spike-specific TCR breadth and depth followed two AZD1222 doses. CD4 TCRs linked to vaccination spanned spike, dominating at 160-218 and 743-854.

CDR3 length equals 13 residues. With 0 bases removed from V and 4 bases from J, the gap between germline ends came to 4 bases. Looked up from germline, CDR1 is MGHRA and CDR2 is YSYEKL. TCRdb's table, derived via immunoSEQ multiplex PCR, lists solely in-frame clones and lacks some. The table lists fewer than 30,000 clones, roughly 78% of them singletons, with roughly 6.2% in the top ten. Notes on this clone: Its antigen is as yet unknown.

The chain uses TRBV4-1 and TRBJ1-5, with no clear D. The sequences come from peripheral blood, collected on day 0 of AZD1222 vaccination. This receptor was identified in an adult in good health. The DNA for the CDR3 is TGCGCCAGCAGCCAAGACGGAAATCAGCCCCAGCATTTT. Its protein product is CASSQDGNQPQHF.